Listed below are T cell receptor beta chains from one sample, sequenced in a study of T-cell memory formation after mild COVID-19. TCRdb processed the 5' RACE reads anew with MiXCR; each CDR3 protein has one entry. This table has more than 250,000 distinct CDR3 sequences, approximately 16% appearing once. The sample was PBMCs or a T cell subset sorted from them (not recorded which). These receptors all come from a man aged 18 to 29 who had mild COVID-19 (a few samples of this study predate the infection). Cell type and time point are not known. Both conserved end residues are part of each CDR3. Each record gives: V gene, D gene, clone size, J gene, CDR3 protein, CDR3 DNA. D genes are given only for firm matches. Size tells how often a clone was seen (once, few, many) or the class of an expanded clone, and some rows leave it out.

V: TRBV9
D: -
size: many
J: TRBJ2-3
CDR3: CASSVGGDTQYF
DNA: TGTGCCAGCAGCGTAGGGGGGGATACGCAGTATTTT

V: TRBV4-3
D: TRBD2
size: many
J: TRBJ2-1
CDR3: CASSPGTSAYNEQFF
DNA: TGCGCCAGCAGCCCTGGGACTAGCGCGTACAATGAGCAGTTCTTC

V: TRBV10-2
D: -
size: few
J: TRBJ1-1
CDR3: CASSESLGGDEAFF
DNA: TGCGCCAGCAGTGAGTCTCTTGGGGGAGATGAAGCTTTCTTT

V: TRBV7-9
D: TRBD2
size: -
J: TRBJ2-3
CDR3: CATGTSLPDTQYF
DNA: TGTGCCACCGGGACTAGCCTCCCAGATACGCAGTATTTT

V: TRBV7-9
D: TRBD1
size: few
J: TRBJ1-2
CDR3: CASSLGGTGVRANYGYTF
DNA: TGTGCCAGCAGCTTAGGCGGGACAGGGGTGAGAGCTAACTATGGCTACACCTTC

V: TRBV15
D: -
size: -
J: TRBJ2-5
CDR3: CATSKVRQETQYF
DNA: TGTGCCACCAGCAAAGTCCGCCAAGAGACCCAGTACTTC

V: TRBV6-6
D: -
size: -
J: TRBJ2-2
CDR3: CASVRVEDTGELFF
DNA: TGTGCCAGCGTCCGGGTCGAGGACACCGGGGAGCTGTTTTTT

V: TRBV14
D: -
size: few
J: TRBJ1-1
CDR3: CASSQRGGYTEAFF
DNA: TGTGCCAGCAGCCAAAGGGGTGGGTATACTGAAGCTTTCTTT

V: TRBV7-2
D: -
size: -
J: TRBJ1-2
CDR3: CASSLGLGGQNYGYTF
DNA: TGTGCCAGCAGCTTGGGTTTGGGGGGGCAGAACTATGGCTACACCTTC

V: TRBV29-1
D: -
size: -
J: TRBJ2-1
CDR3: CSGKAYNEQFF
DNA: TGCAGCGGTAAGGCCTACAATGAGCAGTTCTTC

V: TRBV5-1
D: TRBD1
size: -
J: TRBJ1-1
CDR3: CASSLTSGGMNTEAFF
DNA: TGCGCCAGCAGCTTGACGTCAGGGGGAATGAACACTGAAGCTTTCTTT

V: TRBV7-9
D: -
size: -
J: TRBJ2-1
CDR3: CASSVLRGGTHNEQFF
DNA: TGTGCCAGCAGCGTATTGAGGGGGGGGACTCACAATGAGCAGTTCTTC

V: TRBV5-1
D: TRBD1
size: -
J: TRBJ2-3
CDR3: CASSSETGGITDTQYF
DNA: TGCGCCAGCAGCTCGGAGACAGGGGGTATCACAGATACGCAGTATTTT

V: TRBV5-1
D: -
size: -
J: TRBJ2-5
CDR3: CASSPEWQETQYF
DNA: TGCGCCAGCAGCCCGGAGTGGCAAGAGACCCAGTACTTC

V: TRBV4-1
D: -
size: many
J: TRBJ2-7
CDR3: CASSPNPGTKISGEQYF
DNA: TGCGCCAGCAGCCCCAATCCCGGGACGAAGATCTCGGGTGAGCAGTACTTC

V: TRBV6-5
D: -
size: -
J: TRBJ1-2
CDR3: CASRQGELPSANYGYTF
DNA: TGTGCCAGCAGGCAGGGAGAGTTACCCTCAGCTAACTATGGCTACACCTTC

V: TRBV19
D: -
size: many
J: TRBJ1-5
CDR3: CASSITPSPTQPQHF
DNA: TGTGCCAGTAGTATAACCCCGAGCCCTACTCAGCCCCAGCATTTT

V: TRBV6-4
D: TRBD2
size: few
J: TRBJ2-1
CDR3: CASSTGTSGTEQFF
DNA: TGTGCCAGCAGCACCGGGACTAGCGGTACTGAGCAGTTCTTC

V: TRBV29-1
D: -
size: -
J: TRBJ1-2
CDR3: CSPRIRGTKGYTF
DNA: TGCAGCCCCCGGATCCGGGGGACTAAAGGCTACACCTTC

V: TRBV7-9
D: TRBD1
size: once
J: TRBJ2-7
CDR3: CASSSPFGRGKAPYEQYF
DNA: TGTGCCAGCAGCTCCCCCTTTGGCAGGGGGAAGGCCCCCTACGAGCAGTACTTC

V: TRBV5-1
D: TRBD1
size: many
J: TRBJ2-3
CDR3: CASRSPGGEGTDTQYF
DNA: TGCGCCAGCAGATCACCAGGGGGCGAAGGCACAGATACGCAGTATTTT

V: TRBV12-3/TRBV12-4
D: -
size: -
J: TRBJ1-1
CDR3: CASRIQIEAFF
DNA: TGTGCCAGCAGGATACAGATAGAGGCTTTCTTT

V: TRBV5-1
D: TRBD1
size: few
J: TRBJ1-2
CDR3: CASSLDVRTGGGNTF
DNA: TGCGCCAGCAGCTTGGATGTCCGGACAGGGGGCGGTAACACCTTC

V: TRBV5-1
D: TRBD1
size: -
J: TRBJ2-7
CDR3: CASSSTPGTGYEQYF
DNA: TGCGCCAGCAGCTCTACACCCGGGACAGGCTACGAGCAGTACTTC

V: TRBV4-1
D: TRBD1
size: few
J: TRBJ2-5
CDR3: CASRTDRGQETQYF
DNA: TGCGCCAGCAGGACCGACAGGGGGCAAGAGACCCAGTACTTC

V: TRBV6-2/TRBV6-3
D: -
size: few
J: TRBJ1-2
CDR3: CASSFDNLYGYTF
DNA: TGTGCCAGCAGCTTTGACAATCTCTATGGCTACACCTTC

V: TRBV7-2
D: -
size: -
J: TRBJ2-1
CDR3: CASLASQYNEQFF
DNA: TGTGCCAGCTTGGCTAGCCAATACAATGAGCAGTTCTTC

V: TRBV6-5
D: -
size: -
J: TRBJ2-3
CDR3: CASSYTSGGSDTQYF
DNA: TGTGCCAGCAGTTACACCTCAGGGGGGAGTGATACGCAGTATTTT

V: TRBV4-3
D: TRBD1
size: once
J: TRBJ2-1
CDR3: CASSQDPQGAGYNEQFF
DNA: TGCGCCAGCAGCCAAGATCCCCAGGGGGCAGGTTACAATGAGCAGTTCTTC

V: TRBV6-2/TRBV6-3
D: -
size: -
J: TRBJ2-5
CDR3: CASSYPHREETQYF
DNA: TGTGCCAGCAGTTACCCTCACCGGGAGGAGACCCAGTACTTC

V: TRBV7-8
D: -
size: -
J: TRBJ2-1
CDR3: CASSDKWGGAYNEQFF
DNA: TGTGCCAGCAGCGATAAGTGGGGAGGTGCCTACAATGAGCAGTTCTTC

V: TRBV6-2/TRBV6-3
D: -
size: few
J: TRBJ1-1
CDR3: CASIRSRTDREAFF
DNA: TGTGCCAGCATCAGGTCCCGTACCGACAGAGAAGCTTTCTTT

V: TRBV6-2/TRBV6-3
D: TRBD2
size: few
J: TRBJ2-3
CDR3: CASSSGASGGFTDTQYF
DNA: TGTGCCAGCAGTTCAGGGGCTAGCGGGGGCTTCACAGATACGCAGTATTTT

V: TRBV5-1
D: -
size: -
J: TRBJ2-1
CDR3: CASSGLAGYNEQFF
DNA: TGCGCCAGCAGCGGGCTGGCGGGGTACAATGAGCAGTTCTTC

V: TRBV7-2
D: -
size: -
J: TRBJ2-5
CDR3: CASRSIGETQYF
DNA: TGTGCCAGCAGGTCGATAGGGGAGACCCAGTACTTC

V: TRBV7-2
D: TRBD1
size: few
J: TRBJ1-2
CDR3: CASSFYGQGVGNGYTF
DNA: TGTGCCAGCAGCTTTTATGGACAGGGGGTTGGTAATGGCTACACCTTC

V: TRBV11-2
D: TRBD1
size: -
J: TRBJ2-7
CDR3: CASSSTGGSNEQYF
DNA: TGTGCCAGCAGCTCGACAGGGGGCTCGAACGAGCAGTACTTC

V: TRBV5-1
D: TRBD1
size: few
J: TRBJ2-1
CDR3: CASSRDRGPYNEQFF
DNA: TGCGCCAGCAGCCGGGACAGGGGCCCTTACAATGAGCAGTTCTTC

V: TRBV10-3
D: -
size: few
J: TRBJ1-5
CDR3: CAIGGPGPQHF
DNA: TGTGCCATTGGGGGGCCTGGACCCCAGCATTTT

V: TRBV7-8
D: -
size: few
J: TRBJ1-2
CDR3: CAAGVLAYGYTF
DNA: TGTGCCGCCGGGGTACTGGCGTATGGCTACACCTTC

V: TRBV6-5
D: TRBD1
size: -
J: TRBJ2-1
CDR3: CASSDSSGTGGYNEQFF
DNA: TGTGCCAGCAGTGACTCGTCCGGGACAGGGGGATACAATGAGCAGTTCTTC

V: TRBV4-1
D: TRBD1
size: few
J: TRBJ2-3
CDR3: CASSQGQDTDTQYF
DNA: TGCGCCAGCAGCCAGGGACAGGACACAGATACGCAGTATTTT

V: TRBV7-9
D: -
size: few
J: TRBJ1-1
CDR3: CASSPTGHYTEAFF
DNA: TGTGCCAGCAGCCCTACAGGGCACTACACTGAAGCTTTCTTT

V: TRBV7-9
D: -
size: -
J: TRBJ2-3
CDR3: CASSSAPTKSTDTQYF
DNA: TGTGCCAGCAGCTCGGCCCCCACAAAAAGCACAGATACGCAGTATTTT

V: TRBV7-2
D: TRBD1
size: -
J: TRBJ1-2
CDR3: CASSLAGTGQTYGYTF
DNA: TGTGCCAGCAGCTTAGCCGGGACAGGGCAGACCTATGGCTACACCTTC

V: TRBV20-1
D: -
size: -
J: TRBJ1-1
CDR3: CSARDREYRTEAFF
DNA: TGCAGTGCTAGAGACAGGGAGTACCGCACTGAAGCTTTCTTT

V: TRBV20-1
D: -
size: -
J: TRBJ2-7
CDR3: CSASPGQGEQYF
DNA: TGCAGTGCTAGCCCTGGTCAGGGCGAGCAGTACTTC

V: TRBV7-3
D: TRBD2
size: few
J: TRBJ2-1
CDR3: CASSFTGTSTGNEQFF
DNA: TGTGCCAGCAGCTTTACCGGGACTAGTACGGGCAATGAGCAGTTCTTC

V: TRBV19
D: -
size: -
J: TRBJ1-1
CDR3: CASKVTGGTEAFF
DNA: TGTGCCAGTAAGGTCACCGGAGGCACTGAAGCTTTCTTT

V: TRBV7-2
D: TRBD2
size: many
J: TRBJ2-5
CDR3: CASSSLAGNQETQYF
DNA: TGTGCCAGCAGCTCCCTAGCGGGTAACCAAGAGACCCAGTACTTC

V: TRBV9
D: -
size: few
J: TRBJ2-3
CDR3: CASSGQKADTQYF
DNA: TGTGCCAGCAGCGGGCAAAAGGCAGATACGCAGTATTTT

V: TRBV5-1
D: TRBD2
size: -
J: TRBJ2-5
CDR3: CASSLDPAGGETQYF
DNA: TGCGCCAGCAGCTTGGACCCAGCGGGGGGGGAGACCCAGTACTTC

V: TRBV7-2
D: -
size: -
J: TRBJ1-1
CDR3: CASSPQGMNTEAFF
DNA: TGTGCCAGCAGCCCACAGGGCATGAACACTGAAGCTTTCTTT

V: TRBV5-1
D: TRBD1
size: -
J: TRBJ2-2
CDR3: CASRAGTGRTGELFF
DNA: TGCGCCAGTCGAGCGGGGACAGGGAGGACCGGGGAGCTGTTTTTT